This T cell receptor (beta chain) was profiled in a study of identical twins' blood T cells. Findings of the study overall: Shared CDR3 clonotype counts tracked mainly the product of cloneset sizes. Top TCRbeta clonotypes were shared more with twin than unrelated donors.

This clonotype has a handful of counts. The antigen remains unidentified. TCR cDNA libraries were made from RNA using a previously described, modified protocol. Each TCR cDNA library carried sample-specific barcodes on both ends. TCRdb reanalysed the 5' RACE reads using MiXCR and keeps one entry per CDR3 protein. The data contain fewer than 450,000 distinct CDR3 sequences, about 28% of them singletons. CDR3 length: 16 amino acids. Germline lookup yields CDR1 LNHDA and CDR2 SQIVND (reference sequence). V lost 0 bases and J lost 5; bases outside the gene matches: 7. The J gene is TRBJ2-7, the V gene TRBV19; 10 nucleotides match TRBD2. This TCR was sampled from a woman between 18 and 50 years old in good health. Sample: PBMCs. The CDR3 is CASSIDRPSGRNEQYF. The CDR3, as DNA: TGTGCCAGTAGTATAGATCGTCCTAGCGGGAGAAACGAGCAGTACTTC.